Shown below are 4 T cell receptor beta chains from a single sample sequenced in a study of siplizumab effects on memory and regulatory T cells. Sequenced by immunoSEQ multiplex PCR; TCRdb stores in-frame clones only, minus some. This sample yields some 52,000 clones, of which less than 98% are seen a single time; around 0.6% belongs to the top ten. Material: naive CD4+ T cells sorted from blood. The origin of the receptors is a human donor in good health.

J is TRBJ1-1 and V is TRBV5-1, with TRBD1 identical over 8 bases. V lost 3 bases, J lost 7 bases, and 5 bases stayed unmatched. CDR1 is SGHRS, CDR2 YFSETQ, per germline. The CDR3 extends over 13 amino acids. The CDR3 is CASSWGGQGEAFF. Written as DNA, the CDR3 is TGCGCCAGCAGCTGGGGTGGACAGGGTGAAGCTTTCTTT.

The rearrangement links TRBV27 to TRBJ2-3, with 8 bases lining up with TRBD2. The CDR3 contains 14 residues. The germline gives CDR1 MNHEY, CDR2 SMNVEV (reference sequence). V dropped 2 bases and J dropped 7; count of bases not matched to a gene: 5. In DNA, the CDR3 is TGTGCCAGCAGTTTAGGGGCGGGAGGTCATACGCAGTATTTT. This encodes CASSLGAGGHTQYF.

CDR3 in amino acids: CASSLDRVAGELFF. The CDR3 DNA reads TGTGCCAGCAGCTTAGACAGGGTCGCCGGGGAGCTGTTTTTT. The genes are TRBV5-5 and TRBJ2-2; 7 positions match TRBD1. The germline gives CDR1 SGHKS, CDR2 YYEKEE (reference sequence). CDR3 length: 14 amino acids. Losses at the gene ends were 2 bases for V and 6 bases for J; bases not matched to a gene: 4.

The gene calls are TRBV6-4 and TRBJ2-3; D is possibly TRBD1 (5 bases). CDR1 and CDR2 (germline): MRHNA, SNTAGT. The CDR3 spans 14 residues. V lost 6 bases and J 4 bases, leaving 14 bases between the germline ends. Written as DNA, the CDR3 is TGTGCCAGCAGCCCTGCCAGGGATCCAGATACGCAGTATTTT. Its translation is CASSPARDPDTQYF.